The 11 T cell receptor beta chains below come from one sample, sequenced in a study of molecular identifiers for immune sequencing clone quantification. Each CDR3 protein gets one entry after TCRdb re-called the PCR reads with MiXCR. The table lists around 40,000 distinct CDR3 sequences, 15% to 20% of them singletons. Sequences were obtained from naive CD8+ T cells from blood, with Jurkat cell RNA spiked in. Specified subset: FACS-sorted CD8+CD4-CCR7+CD45RA+ naive T cells. These receptors came from a human donor in good health. Some libraries in this study had Jurkat cell RNA spiked in.

As regards this clonotype: This sequence may be a read error, since a much larger clone differs from it by one base. The genes are TRBV19 and TRBJ2-7; 7 bases are shared with TRBD1. The CDR3 spans 12 residues. Germline V gene sequence: CDR1 LNHDA, CDR2 SQIVND (reference sequence). The CDR3 loop reads CASGDSPYEQHF. In DNA, the CDR3 is TGTGCCAGTGGGGACAGTCCCTACGAGCAGCACTTC.

As for this clonotype: A single base separates this from a much larger clone, so it may be a read error. The chain uses TRBV4-3 and TRBJ2-7; 7 nucleotides align to TRBD1. The CDR3 covers 15 residues. Per germline, CDR1 LGHNA and CDR2 YSLEER. Losses at the gene ends were 0 bases for V and 2 bases for J; bases not matched to a gene: 4. The CDR3 here is CASSQDVGGPYEQYF. For the CDR3, the DNA is TGCGCCAGCAGCCAAGATGTAGGGGGCCCCTACGAGCAGTACTTC.

To note about this clonotype: A read error may account for a junction end that differs from germline. The V gene is TRBV6-6, the J gene TRBJ2-4, with D tentatively TRBD2 (6 bases). The CDR3 runs 17 residues. Germline CDR1 is MNHNY and CDR2 is SVGAGI (reference sequence). CDR3 sequence (DNA): TGTGCCAGCAGTTCCCCTTTAGCGGTCGTAGCCAAAAACGTTCAGTACTTC. As protein: CASSSPLAVVAKNVQYF.

On this clonotype: The DNA is left out, because the CDR3 cannot be placed on it with certainty; the CDR3 is given as TCRdb lists it. This chain connects TRBV12-3 or TRBV12-4 to TRBJ2-7; the D segment call TRBD1 is taken from the table without a DNA check. The CDR3 length equals 15 residues, ends included. CDR3 protein: CASSSFGPGSYEQCF.

The gene calls are TRBV19 and TRBJ2-7; 8 bases are shared with TRBD2. CDR3 size: 16 residues. Germline V gene lookup returns CDR1 LNHDA and CDR2 SQIVND (reference sequence). Trimming at V came to 5 bases and at J to 0 bases, leaving 9 bases not matched to a gene. CDR3 in amino acids: CASSVKPSGLSYEQYF. Here the CDR3 DNA reads TGTGCCAGTAGTGTCAAACCTAGCGGGCTCTCCTACGAGCAGTACTTC.

This clonotype was found many times. The chain has TRBV4-1 and TRBJ2-7, with D possibly matching TRBD2 (6 bases). The CDR3 extends over 15 amino acids. Germline loops: CDR1 MGHRA, CDR2 YSYEKL. V was trimmed by 2 bases and J by 4 bases, leaving 15 bases between them. The CDR3 protein is CASSQILAGKYEQYF. The CDR3 region has the DNA TGCGCCAGCAGCCAAATACTGGCGGGGAAGTACGAGCAGTACTTC.

This clonotype occurred many times. The chain uses TRBV20-1 and TRBJ1-5, with no clear D. There are 15 residues in the CDR3. Germline CDR1 and CDR2: DFQATT and SNEGSKA (reference sequence). V lost 0 bases to trimming and J lost 5 bases, with 14 bases between them. DNA for the CDR3: TGCAGTGCTAGAGATCGGGAGGGCTTATATCAGCCCCAGCATTTT. As protein: CSARDREGLYQPQHF.

This clonotype has ten or more counts. The chain joins TRBV7-9 to TRBJ1-1; D perhaps matches TRBD1 (5 bases). This CDR3 is 14 amino acids long. Germline V gives CDR1 SEHNR, CDR2 FQNEAQ (reference sequence). V lost 6 bases and J 4 bases, leaving 15 bases between the germline ends. The CDR3: CASSTTGGSTEAFF. The CDR3 region has the DNA TGTGCCAGCAGTACAACGGGGGGTTCCACTGAAGCTTTCTTT.

This clonotype was recorded at least ten times. A read error may produce the germline difference seen at one junction end. This chain connects TRBV28 to TRBJ2-7, with a possible D match to TRBD1 (6 bases). The CDR3 sequence is 15 residues long. CDR1 MDHEN and CDR2 SYDVKM come from the germline V gene. The CDR3 nucleotides read TGTGCCAGCAGTCCGACAGGACTTAACTCCTGCGAGCAGTACTTC. This codes for CASSPTGLNSCEQYF.

This clonotype was recorded a few times. A much larger clone is a single base away; this may be a read error. The genes are TRBV4-1 and TRBJ1-5; possible D gene TRBD1, 5 bases. Trimming removed 4 bases at V and 2 bases at J, with 18 bases between. The CDR3 covers 17 residues. Per germline, CDR1 MGHRA and CDR2 YSYEKL. The CDR3 protein is CASSLVDSPFGNQPQHF. For the CDR3, the DNA is TGCGCCAGCAGCCTAGTAGACAGTCCCTTTGGCAATCAGCCCCAGCATTTT.

This clonotype is termed medium-sized. The J gene is TRBJ2-2, the V gene TRBV7-9; D is perhaps TRBD1 or TRBD2 (5 bases each). The ends were cut back, 4 bases at V and 6 bases at J, with 15 bases in the middle. Germline CDR1 and CDR2: SEHNR and FQNEAQ (reference sequence). The CDR3 contains 15 residues. CDR3: CASSSNLGEPGELFF. CDR3 bases: TGTGCCAGCAGCTCGAACCTGGGGGAACCCGGGGAGCTGTTTTTT.